The rows below give T cell receptor beta chains drawn from one sample of a study of cytomegalovirus exposure and HLA in healthy donors. Assay: immunoSEQ multiplex PCR; the TCRdb copy retains only in-frame clones and omits some. The repertoire consists of approximately 130,000 clones, with over 65% occurring once and the leading ten covering about 2%. Input material: PBMCs. These TCRs come from a female donor in good health and CMV-seropositive. Each CDR3 is given with its conserved first and last residue.

J gene: TRBJ2-7
V gene: TRBV15
CDR3 protein: CATKGGGTSSYEQYF

J gene: TRBJ2-3
V gene: TRBV2
CDR3 protein: CASRVGPRGDTQYF

J gene: TRBJ1-4
V gene: TRBV2
CDR3 protein: CASTSDRQAANEKLFF

J gene: TRBJ2-6
V gene: TRBV6-5
CDR3 protein: CASSYSASSGANVLTF

J gene: TRBJ2-1
V gene: TRBV10-1
CDR3 protein: CASSESVFAGGANNEQFF

J gene: TRBJ1-4
V gene: TRBV5-1
CDR3 protein: CASSTGTINEKLFF

J gene: TRBJ1-6
V gene: TRBV5-1
CDR3 protein: CASSTGHPDSPLHF

J gene: TRBJ1-5
V gene: TRBV6-1
CDR3 protein: CASSEDGRLEPQHF

J gene: TRBJ1-6
V gene: TRBV5-1
CDR3 protein: CASSLVGQSSSYNSPLHF

J gene: TRBJ1-5
V gene: TRBV6-5
CDR3 protein: CASSVTDSQPQHF

J gene: TRBJ1-6
V gene: TRBV25-1
CDR3 protein: CASQPGQGSYYNSPLHF

J gene: TRBJ2-2
V gene: TRBV27
CDR3 protein: CASSLEPGLPLGELFF

J gene: TRBJ2-1
V gene: TRBV6-4
CDR3 protein: CASSDSGTGKGNEQFF

J gene: TRBJ1-2
V gene: TRBV23-1
CDR3 protein: CASSPKDRDNYGYTF

J gene: TRBJ2-1
V gene: TRBV10-3
CDR3 protein: CAISGSSSAYNEQFF

J gene: TRBJ2-2
V gene: TRBV7-9
CDR3 protein: CASTDTRTSVNTGELFF

J gene: TRBJ2-2
V gene: TRBV7-9
CDR3 protein: CASSLAGHTGELFF

J gene: TRBJ2-2
V gene: TRBV7-6
CDR3 protein: CASSLAASATGELFF

J gene: TRBJ2-2
V gene: TRBV5-4
CDR3 protein: CASSLVLAGAPGELFF

J gene: NA
V gene: TRBV5-1
CDR3 protein: CASSLGGTRDYEQYF

J gene: TRBJ2-7
V gene: TRBV5-1
CDR3 protein: CASSRTGTRGREQYF

J gene: TRBJ2-1
V gene: TRBV5-4
CDR3 protein: CASSLSGREGFVNEQFF

J gene: TRBJ1-3
V gene: TRBV27
CDR3 protein: CASRKTVLSGNTIYF

J gene: TRBJ2-5
V gene: TRBV5-1
CDR3 protein: CASSLGRDSGLQETQYF

J gene: TRBJ2-2
V gene: TRBV6-6
CDR3 protein: CASSVAGGTGELFF

J gene: TRBJ2-5
V gene: TRBV5-1
CDR3 protein: CASSLGGQETQYF

J gene: TRBJ1-2
V gene: TRBV2
CDR3 protein: CASSADIGGYGYTF

J gene: TRBJ2-5
V gene: TRBV2
CDR3 protein: CASSVSNAQETQYF

J gene: TRBJ1-5
V gene: TRBV29-1
CDR3 protein: CSVEVDRGQPQHF

J gene: TRBJ2-4
V gene: TRBV5-3
CDR3 protein: CARSLFREEVSGGNIQYF

J gene: TRBJ2-1
V gene: TRBV6-1
CDR3 protein: CASSESFQATLGNEQFF

J gene: TRBJ2-5
V gene: TRBV5-5
CDR3 protein: CASRRSSGGAAETQYF

J gene: TRBJ2-5
V gene: TRBV4-1
CDR3 protein: CASSQGRAVETQYF

J gene: TRBJ2-7
V gene: TRBV5-1
CDR3 protein: CASSQDREQYF

J gene: TRBJ1-2
V gene: TRBV18
CDR3 protein: CASSPPGQGTYGYTF

J gene: TRBJ2-2
V gene: TRBV2
CDR3 protein: CASRGLAGNTGELFF

J gene: TRBJ2-7
V gene: TRBV4-1
CDR3 protein: CASSFGTGTYEQYF